Listed here are 10 T cell receptor beta chains from one sample, sequenced in a study of neurological immune-mediated disorders. One entry per CDR3 protein, called by TCRdb with MiXCR from the 5' RACE reads. The data hold roughly 60,000 distinct CDR3 sequences, with over 3.5% observed a single time. Sequencing was done on a sample of PBMCs. These receptors were collected from a woman aged 45-59 years with multiple sclerosis.

The rearrangement links TRBV5-1 to TRBJ1-2; D might be TRBD1 (6 bases). Germline CDR1 and CDR2: SGHRS and YFSETQ. Trimming took off 8 bases at V and 8 bases at J, with 13 bases between the two ends. The CDR3 totals 11 residues. The CDR3 nucleotides read TGCGCCAGTACAGGGACTTTCGGCTACACCTTC. Its translation: CASTGTFGYTF. Variable domain in full (rest from reference TRBV5-1 and TRBJ1-2): KAGVTQTPRYLIKTRGQQVTLSCSPISGHRSVSWYQQTPGQGLQFLFEYFSETQRNKGNFPGRFSGRQFSNSRSEMNVSTLELGDSALYLCASTGTFGYTFGSGTRLTVV.

Regarding this clonotype: One junction end disagrees with the germline gene, perhaps due to a read error. The J gene is TRBJ1-5, the V gene TRBV12-5; tentatively, D is TRBD1 (5 bases). The germline V gene has CDR1 LGHNT and CDR2 FRNRAP. This CDR3 region has 14 residues. The CDR3 loop is CASGFAGFGQPQNF. CDR3 nucleotide sequence: TGTGCTAGTGGGTTTGCAGGGTTTGGTCAGCCCCAGAATTTT.

In this sample, this clonotype turned up many times. The rearrangement joins TRBV7-3 to TRBJ2-1; TRBD2 might be the D (6 bases). V was clipped by 0 bases and J by 6 bases, with 6 bases between them. This CDR3 region has 13 residues. Germline-derived CDR1 and CDR2 are SGHTA and FQGTGA. The CDR3 nucleotides read TGTGCCAGCAGCTTAACGACTAGCAATGAGCAGTTCTTC. It codes for CASSLTTSNEQFF.

This clonotype came up many times. The chain uses TRBV20-1 and TRBJ2-7; TRBD2 matches at 11 bases. Germline CDR1 and CDR2: DFQATT and SNEGSKA (reference sequence). The CDR3 sequence is 13 residues long. V lost 3 bases, J lost 3 bases, and 1 base stayed unmatched. This CDR3 reads CSARGTSGYEQYF. DNA for the CDR3: TGCAGTGCTAGGGGGACTAGCGGCTACGAGCAGTACTTC.

This clonotype was counted at least ten times. This chain uses TRBV9 with TRBJ2-1; no firm D call. CDR3 length: 13 amino acids. Germline V gene lookup returns CDR1 SGDLS and CDR2 YYNGEE. V dropped 3 bases and J dropped 5 bases, with 9 bases sitting between them. The CDR3 DNA follows: TGTGCCAGCAGCGATGTGTCGAACAATGAGCAGTTCTTC. Protein product: CASSDVSNNEQFF.

Ten or more counts support this clonotype. The chain carries TRBV20-1 and TRBJ2-7, with 10 bases aligning to TRBD2. The CDR3 has 14 amino acids. J lost 0 bases, V lost 5 bases, and 4 bases had no gene match. Germline V CDR1 and CDR2: DFQATT, SNEGSKA (reference sequence). CDR3 protein: CSALAGGSSYEQYF. CDR3 in DNA: TGCAGTGCTTTAGCGGGAGGAAGCTCCTACGAGCAGTACTTC.

There are many counts of this clonotype. The J gene is TRBJ1-5, the V gene TRBV7-2, with TRBD1 matching over 8 bases. CDR3 length: 15 residues. The germline V gene encodes CDR1 SGHTA and CDR2 FQGNSA. The V gene end was trimmed by 5 bases and the J gene end by 1 base; junction bases not matched to a gene: 4. CDR3 region: CASSVQGGSNQPQHF. The CDR3, as DNA: TGTGCCAGCAGCGTACAGGGGGGAAGCAATCAGCCCCAGCATTTT.

This clonotype showed up many times. The J gene is TRBJ2-1, the V gene TRBV5-1; 10 positions match TRBD1. Germline V lookup: CDR1 SGHRS, CDR2 YFSETQ. V lost 4 bases, J lost 5 bases, and 6 bases stayed unmatched. This CDR3 comprises 15 residues. As DNA, the CDR3 is TGCGCCAGCAGCCCCCGGACAGGGGGAAACAATGAGCAGTTCTTC. Amino acids: CASSPRTGGNNEQFF. Using reference TRBV5-1 and TRBJ2-1 for the parts outside the CDR3, the full variable domain is KAGVTQTPRYLIKTRGQQVTLSCSPISGHRSVSWYQQTPGQGLQFLFEYFSETQRNKGNFPGRFSGRQFSNSRSEMNVSTLELGDSALYLCASSPRTGGNNEQFFGPGTRLTVL.

This clonotype has only a few counts. The chain uses TRBV29-1 and TRBJ1-1, with TRBD1 matching over 7 bases. Germline CDR1 and CDR2: SQVTM and ANQGSEA. CDR3 size: 12 residues. The junction had 4 bases not matched to a gene; V was cut back by 7 bases and J by 2 bases. CDR3 protein: CSAGTENTEAFF. Written as DNA, the CDR3 is TGCAGCGCTGGGACAGAAAACACTGAAGCTTTCTTT.

This clonotype was counted ten times or more. This chain uses TRBV29-1 with TRBJ2-5; D is perhaps TRBD1 or TRBD2 (5 bases each). Germline CDR1 SQVTM, CDR2 ANQGSEA. CDR3 length: 12 amino acids. V gave up 4 bases and J gave up 2 bases, with 8 bases separating them. The CDR3 is CSVGGPQETQYF. Here the CDR3 DNA reads TGCAGCGTTGGGGGACCACAAGAGACCCAGTACTTC.